The present T cell receptor beta chain was sequenced within a study of blood T cell repertoires in COVID-19. Overall study: Whether acute or convalescent, the COVID-19 samples came from the United States, Italy and Spain.

From germline, CDR1 is LNHDA and CDR2 SQIVND (reference sequence). The CDR3 loop spans 11 amino acids. Trimming cost V 6 bases and J 8 bases, with 10 bases left between them. Sequencing was performed with immunoSEQ multiplex PCR; in TCRdb, only in-frame clones are kept and a portion is missing. The sample has approximately 430,000 clones; about nine tenths are singletons. This TCR was recovered from a woman aged 25-40 years with active or convalescent COVID-19. The chain uses TRBV19 and TRBJ1-1; no clear D. The sample was peripheral blood. CDR3 sequence reads: CASRVAWEAFF. In DNA, the CDR3 is TGTGCCAGTAGGGTGGCCTGGGAAGCTTTCTTT.